The 3 T cell receptor beta chains below were found in one sample sequenced in a study of blood T cell repertoires in COVID-19. Data came from immunoSEQ multiplex PCR; TCRdb stores just in-frame clones and leaves some out. The sample shows 200,000 to 250,000 clones, about 85% of them seen only once. Sequenced: peripheral blood. The receptors stem from a woman aged 18-35 years who had recovered from COVID-19.

The chain links TRBV7-3 to TRBJ2-1; tentative D call: TRBD1 (6 bases). The germline CDR1 and CDR2 sequences are SGHTA and FQGTGA. V shed 5 bases and J shed 3 bases, with 14 bases lying between them. CDR3 length: 15 amino acids. Here the CDR3 reads CASSPTGNVYNEQFF. CDR3 coding DNA: TGTGCCAGCAGCCCGACAGGCAACGTCTACAATGAGCAGTTCTTC.

To note about this clone: This specimen includes other DNA sequences encoding the same CDR3. This chain links TRBV5-1 with TRBJ2-1; TRBD2 agrees at 11 bases. This CDR3 spans 15 amino acids. V shed 4 bases and J 3 bases; nucleotides not matched to a gene: 3. Germline CDR1 is SGHRS and CDR2 is YFSETQ. The CDR3 reads CASSLTSGSYNEQFF. CDR3 sequence (DNA): TGCGCCAGCAGCCTAACTAGCGGGAGCTACAATGAGCAGTTCTTC.

The table lists this clone with a few counts. The identical CDR3 is also encoded by other nucleotide sequences in the sample. The V call is TRBV12-3 or TRBV12-4, the J call TRBJ1-1, with 8 bases identical to TRBD1. The CDR3 contains 13 residues. The V and J ends lost 6 bases and 4 bases, in that order; junction bases with no gene match: 4. The CDR3 DNA sequence: TGTGCCAGCAGCTCCACAGGGGGCACTGAAGCTTTCTTT. Translating it yields CASSSTGGTEAFF.